This T cell receptor beta chain emerged from a study of blood T cell repertoires in COVID-19. Study context: The United States, Italy and Spain provided the acute and convalescent COVID-19 samples.

Authors' processing steps: Estimation of nucleated cell counts relied on the amplification of reference gene primers. The assay was immunoSEQ multiplex PCR, and TCRdb's table has in-frame clones only and misses some. The V and J calls and clone size were taken over from that table, and D and trimming were inferred from the DNA. This sample yields tens of thousands of clones, of which about nine tenths are seen a single time; roughly 1.6% belongs to the top ten. CDR3 length equals 15 residues. V shed 4 bases and J shed 1 base, with 12 bases lying between them. The V gene's germline CDR1 is ENHRY and CDR2 SYGVKD.

The sequence came from a man aged 55 to 69 with acute or convalescent COVID-19. The genes are TRBV10-3 and TRBJ2-3, with D uncertain. The material sequenced was peripheral blood. This chain's CDR3 is CAISGALLGTDTQYF. DNA of the CDR3: TGTGCCATCAGTGGGGCTTTGTTGGGCACAGATACGCAGTATTTT.